Sequencing of this TCR beta chain was carried out in a study of lymphopenia after photon versus proton radiotherapy. Using immunoSEQ multiplex PCR, the repertoire was profiled, and TCRdb retains in-frame clones only, with some absent. Among over 10,000 clones listed, about 87% were seen once. CDR1 SGHRS and CDR2 YFSETQ come from the germline V gene. This CDR3 has 16 residues. V dropped 4 bases and J dropped 2; count of bases not matched to a gene: 9. Broader study findings: After lymphocyte nadir, photon-treated repertoires showed oligoclonal expansion, especially CD8+ Temra.

With respect to this clone: Its specificity is unknown.

This sequence originates from a man in his sixties with pancreatic cancer. Sequenced here: peripheral blood, sampled from a patient treated with photon-based radiotherapy. J is TRBJ2-3 and V is TRBV5-1; 8 nucleotides match TRBD2. The CDR3 is CASSPGSGGFTDTQYF. Written as DNA, the CDR3 is TGCGCCAGCAGCCCAGGAAGCGGGGGCTTCACAGATACGCAGTATTTT. Full variable domain (missing parts from reference TRBV5-1 and TRBJ2-3): KAGVTQTPRYLIKTRGQQVTLSCSPISGHRSVSWYQQTPGQGLQFLFEYFSETQRNKGNFPGRFSGRQFSNSRSEMNVSTLELGDSALYLCASSPGSGGFTDTQYFGPGTRLTVL.